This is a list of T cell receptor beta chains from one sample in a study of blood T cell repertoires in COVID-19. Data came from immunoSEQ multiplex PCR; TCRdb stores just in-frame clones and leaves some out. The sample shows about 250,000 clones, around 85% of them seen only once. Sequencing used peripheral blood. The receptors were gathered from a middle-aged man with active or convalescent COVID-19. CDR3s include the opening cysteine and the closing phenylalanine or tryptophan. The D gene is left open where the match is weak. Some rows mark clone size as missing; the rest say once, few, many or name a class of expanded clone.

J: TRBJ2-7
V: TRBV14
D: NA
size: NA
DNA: TGTGCCAGCAGCCAGAGTAATGAAGGACTCCCACAGTACTTC
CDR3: CASSQSNEGLPQYF

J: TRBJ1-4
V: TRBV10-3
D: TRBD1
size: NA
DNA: TGTGCCATCAGTCTGGACAGGAGCGAAAAACTGTTTTTT
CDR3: CAISLDRSEKLFF

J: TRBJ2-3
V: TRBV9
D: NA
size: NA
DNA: TGTGCCAGCAGCCCCTTTTTGAGGCGAGATACGCAGTATTTT
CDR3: CASSPFLRRDTQYF

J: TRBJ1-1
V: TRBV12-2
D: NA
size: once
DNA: TGTGCAAGTCGCTTTGCGGGGAACACTGAAGCTTTCTTT
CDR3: CASRFAGNTEAFF

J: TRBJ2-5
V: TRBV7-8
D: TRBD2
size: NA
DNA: TGTGCCAGCAGCTCGAAGTGGGGCGGGAGAGGCGCGGAGACCCAGTACTTC
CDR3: CASSSKWGGRGAETQYF

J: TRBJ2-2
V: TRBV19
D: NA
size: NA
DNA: TGTGCCAGTAGTCCTCGGGGGGCGAACGGGGAGCTGTTTTTT
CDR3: CASSPRGANGELFF

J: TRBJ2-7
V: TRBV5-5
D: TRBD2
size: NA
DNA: TGTGCCAGCAGCTTGACCAGTTCGACGGGGGGCTACGAGCAGTACTTC
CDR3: CASSLTSSTGGYEQYF

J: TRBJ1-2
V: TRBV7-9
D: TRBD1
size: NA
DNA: TGTGCCAGCAGCGTGGGACAGAGCTATGGCTACACCTTC
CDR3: CASSVGQSYGYTF

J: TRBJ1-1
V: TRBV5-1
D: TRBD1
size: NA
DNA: TGCGCCAGCAGCTTGGGGACAGGCATGAACACTGAAGCTTTCTTT
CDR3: CASSLGTGMNTEAFF

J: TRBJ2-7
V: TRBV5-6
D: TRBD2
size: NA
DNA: TGTGCCAGCAGCCAGGGGCTCAGCGGGAGGACCCACGAGCAGTACTTC
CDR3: CASSQGLSGRTHEQYF

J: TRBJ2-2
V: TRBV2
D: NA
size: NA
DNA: TGTGCCAGCGAGGCCCCGAACACCGGGGAGCTGTTTTTT
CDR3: CASEAPNTGELFF

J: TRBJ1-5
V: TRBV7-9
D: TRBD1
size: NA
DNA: TGTGCCAGCAGCGTTACAGGGGGTAATCAGCCCCAGCATTTT
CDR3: CASSVTGGNQPQHF

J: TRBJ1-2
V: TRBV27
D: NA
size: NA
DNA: TGTGCCAGCAGTAGGGGTGCGGGGTTCTTATTAGGCTACACCTTC
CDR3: CASSRGAGFLLGYTF

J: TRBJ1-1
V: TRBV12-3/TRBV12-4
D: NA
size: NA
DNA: TGTGCCAGCAGAAGTAGGAGGAACACTGAAGCTTTCTTT
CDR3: CASRSRRNTEAFF

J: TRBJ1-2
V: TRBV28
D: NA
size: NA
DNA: TGTGCCAGCAAGTGGGGGACACAAGACTATGGCTACACCTTC
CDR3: CASKWGTQDYGYTF

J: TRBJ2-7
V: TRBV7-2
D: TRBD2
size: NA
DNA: TGTGCCAGCAGCCCTCGGACTAGCGGCTACGAGCAGTACTTC
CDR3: CASSPRTSGYEQYF

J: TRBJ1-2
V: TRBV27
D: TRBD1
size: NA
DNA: TGTGCCAGCAGTTTAGCGGGACAGGGGGCGGGAGGCTACACCTTC
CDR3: CASSLAGQGAGGYTF

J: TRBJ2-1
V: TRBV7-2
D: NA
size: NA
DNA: TGTGCCAGCAGCCCGTCCCCCGGGATCAGCTCCAATGAGCAGTTCTTC
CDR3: CASSPSPGISSNEQFF

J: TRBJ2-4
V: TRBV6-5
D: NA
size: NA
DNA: TGTGCCAGCAGCCCGGACACAAAGGCTTTTCAGTACTTC
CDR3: CASSPDTKAFQYF

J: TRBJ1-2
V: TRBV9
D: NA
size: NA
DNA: TGTGCCAGCAGCCCGACCCCGGGACAACCCTCAAGCTACACCTTC
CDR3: CASSPTPGQPSSYTF

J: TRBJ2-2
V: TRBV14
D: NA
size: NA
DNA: TGTGCCAGCAGCCCGGCGGGGGCAAACACCGGGGAGCTGTTTTTT
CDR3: CASSPAGANTGELFF

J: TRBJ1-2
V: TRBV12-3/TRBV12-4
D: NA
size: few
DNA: TGTGCCAGCAGCCAATACTGGTATGGCTACACCTTC
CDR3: CASSQYWYGYTF

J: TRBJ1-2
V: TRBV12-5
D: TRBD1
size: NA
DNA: TGTGCTAGTGGTGGACCCGAGGACAGGGAAGGATATAACTATGGCTACACCTTC
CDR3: CASGGPEDREGYNYGYTF

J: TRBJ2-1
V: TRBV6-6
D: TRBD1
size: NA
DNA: TGTGCCAGCAGTTTGAGACAGGGTACCAATGAGCAGTTCTTC
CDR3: CASSLRQGTNEQFF

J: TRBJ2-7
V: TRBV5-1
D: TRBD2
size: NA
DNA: TGCGCCAGCAGCTTGGGGGCAAGGGGCGGGGGCTCCTACGAGCAGTACTTC
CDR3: CASSLGARGGGSYEQYF

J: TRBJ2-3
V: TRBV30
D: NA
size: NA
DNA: TGTGCCTGGTCCTTCGGGATGGTTTTAGATACGCAGTATTTT
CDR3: CAWSFGMVLDTQYF

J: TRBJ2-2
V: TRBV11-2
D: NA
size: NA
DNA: TGTGCCAGCAGCTTTCGGGGTACCGGGGAGCTGTTTTTT
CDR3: CASSFRGTGELFF

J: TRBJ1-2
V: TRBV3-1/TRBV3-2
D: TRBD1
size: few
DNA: TGTGCCAGCAGCCAAGTAACAGGGGGTGGCTACACCTTC
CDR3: CASSQVTGGGYTF

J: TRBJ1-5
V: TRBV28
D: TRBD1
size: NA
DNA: TGTGCCAGCAGTTTATTTAAGGGGGCGGGTCAGCCCCAGCATTTT
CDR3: CASSLFKGAGQPQHF

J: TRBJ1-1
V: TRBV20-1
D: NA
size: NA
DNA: TGCAGTGCTAGTTTGAGTTCTGAAGCTTTCTTT
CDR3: CSASLSSEAFF

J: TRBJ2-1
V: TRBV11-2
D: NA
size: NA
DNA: TGTGCCAGCAGCTTAGATGGGGGCCCCTACAATGAGCAGTTCTTC
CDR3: CASSLDGGPYNEQFF

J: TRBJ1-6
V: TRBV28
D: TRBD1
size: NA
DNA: TGTGCCAGCATGTCCCGACAGGGTGGAAATTCACCCCTCCACTTT
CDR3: CASMSRQGGNSPLHF

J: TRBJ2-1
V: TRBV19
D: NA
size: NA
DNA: TGTGCCAGTAGTATAGGACAGCCCTCCTACAATGAGCAGTTCTTC
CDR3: CASSIGQPSYNEQFF

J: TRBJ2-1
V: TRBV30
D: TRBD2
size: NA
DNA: TGTGCCTGGACTAGGGACTACTACAATGAGCAGTTCTTC
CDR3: CAWTRDYYNEQFF

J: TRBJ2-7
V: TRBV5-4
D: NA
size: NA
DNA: TGTGCCAGCAGCTTGGGGCAGGGGAACTCCTACGAGCAGTACTTC
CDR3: CASSLGQGNSYEQYF

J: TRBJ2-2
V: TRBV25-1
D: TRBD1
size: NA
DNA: TGTGCCAGCAGAGAACGGGACAGAGACACCGGGGAGCTGTTTTTT
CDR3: CASRERDRDTGELFF

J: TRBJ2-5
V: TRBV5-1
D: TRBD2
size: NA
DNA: TGCGCCAGCAGCGAGGGACTAGCAGGTCCCCTGGCGGAGACCCAGTACTTC
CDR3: CASSEGLAGPLAETQYF